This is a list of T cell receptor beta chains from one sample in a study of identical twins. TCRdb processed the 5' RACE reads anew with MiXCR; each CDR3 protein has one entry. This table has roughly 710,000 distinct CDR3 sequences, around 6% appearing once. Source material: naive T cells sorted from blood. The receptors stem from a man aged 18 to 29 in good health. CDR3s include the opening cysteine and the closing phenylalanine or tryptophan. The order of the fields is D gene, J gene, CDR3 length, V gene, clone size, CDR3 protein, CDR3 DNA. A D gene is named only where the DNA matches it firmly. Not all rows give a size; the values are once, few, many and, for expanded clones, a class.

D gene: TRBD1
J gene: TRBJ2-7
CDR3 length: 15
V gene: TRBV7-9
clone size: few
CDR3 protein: CASRVGTGGVYEQYF
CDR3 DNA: TGTGCCAGCAGGGTAGGGACAGGAGGGGTCTACGAGCAGTACTTC

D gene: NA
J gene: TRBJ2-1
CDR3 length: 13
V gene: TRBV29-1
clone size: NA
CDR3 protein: CSTRQDAYNEQFF
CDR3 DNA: TGCAGCACACGACAAGATGCATACAATGAGCAGTTCTTC

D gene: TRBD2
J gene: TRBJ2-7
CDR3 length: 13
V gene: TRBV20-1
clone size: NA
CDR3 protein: CSASPGGEYEQYF
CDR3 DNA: TGCAGTGCTAGTCCGGGGGGAGAGTACGAGCAGTACTTC

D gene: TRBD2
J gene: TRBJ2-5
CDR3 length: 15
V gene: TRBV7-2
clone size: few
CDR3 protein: CASSTPGLAVETQYF
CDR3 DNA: TGTGCCAGCAGCACTCCGGGACTAGCAGTCGAGACCCAGTACTTC

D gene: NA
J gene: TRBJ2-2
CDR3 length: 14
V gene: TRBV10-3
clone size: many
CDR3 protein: CAITGARNTGELFF
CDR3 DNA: TGTGCCATCACGGGGGCAAGGAACACCGGGGAGCTGTTTTTT

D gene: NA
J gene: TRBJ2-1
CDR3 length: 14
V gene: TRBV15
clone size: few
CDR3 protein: CATSRDGTYNEQFF
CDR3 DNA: TGTGCCACCAGCAGGGACGGAACCTACAATGAGCAGTTCTTC

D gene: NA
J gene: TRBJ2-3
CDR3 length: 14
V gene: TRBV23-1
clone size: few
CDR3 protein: CASNRGPFTDTQYF
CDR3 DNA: TGCGCCAGCAATCGGGGGCCTTTCACAGATACGCAGTATTTT

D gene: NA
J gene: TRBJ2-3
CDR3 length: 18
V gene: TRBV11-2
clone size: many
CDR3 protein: CASSSQASGTRTTDTQYF
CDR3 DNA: TGTGCCAGCAGCTCACAGGCGTCGGGGACAAGAACAACAGATACGCAGTATTTT

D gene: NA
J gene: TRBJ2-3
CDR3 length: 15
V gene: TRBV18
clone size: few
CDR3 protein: CASSPQRTVTDTQYF
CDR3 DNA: TGTGCCAGCTCACCCCAACGAACCGTCACAGATACGCAGTATTTT

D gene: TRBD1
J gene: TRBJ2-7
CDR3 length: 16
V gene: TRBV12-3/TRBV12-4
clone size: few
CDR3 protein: CASSFRTGARSYEQYF
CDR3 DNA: TGTGCCAGCAGTTTCCGGACAGGGGCTAGGTCCTACGAGCAGTACTTC

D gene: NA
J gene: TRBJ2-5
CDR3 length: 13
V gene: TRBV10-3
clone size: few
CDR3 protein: CAIRREVRETQYF
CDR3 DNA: TGTGCCATCAGGCGGGAAGTTAGGGAGACCCAGTACTTC

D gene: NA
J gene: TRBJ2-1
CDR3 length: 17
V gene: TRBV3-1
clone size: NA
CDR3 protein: CASSQGGPRSSYNEQFF
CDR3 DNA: TGTGCCAGCAGCCAAGGAGGGCCTCGGAGCTCCTACAATGAGCAGTTCTTC

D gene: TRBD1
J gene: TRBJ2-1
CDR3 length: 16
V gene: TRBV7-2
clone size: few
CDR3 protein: CASSFRRQGGNNEQFF
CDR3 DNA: TGTGCCAGCAGCTTCAGAAGACAGGGGGGGAACAATGAGCAGTTCTTC

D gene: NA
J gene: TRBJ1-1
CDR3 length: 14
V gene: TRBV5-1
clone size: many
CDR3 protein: CASSFREVNTEAFF
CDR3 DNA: TGCGCCAGCAGCTTCAGGGAGGTGAACACTGAAGCTTTCTTT

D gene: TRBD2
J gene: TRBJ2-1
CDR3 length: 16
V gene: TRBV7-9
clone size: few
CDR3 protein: CASSLEGGRRVNEQFF
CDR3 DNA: TGTGCCAGCAGCTTAGAGGGCGGGAGAAGGGTCAATGAGCAGTTCTTC

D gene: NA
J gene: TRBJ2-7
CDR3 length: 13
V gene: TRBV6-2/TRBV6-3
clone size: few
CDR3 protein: CAAGTLSREEQYF
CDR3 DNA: TGTGCGGCAGGGACCCTATCAAGGGAAGAGCAGTACTTC

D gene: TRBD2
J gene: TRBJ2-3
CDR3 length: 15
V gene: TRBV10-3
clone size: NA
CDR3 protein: CAIRTSGRGEDTQYF
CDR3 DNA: TGTGCCATCAGGACTAGCGGGAGGGGGGAAGATACGCAGTATTTT

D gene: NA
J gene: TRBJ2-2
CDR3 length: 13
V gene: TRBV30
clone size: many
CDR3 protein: CAREHGNTGELFF
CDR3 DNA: TGTGCTCGGGAGCACGGGAACACCGGGGAGCTGTTTTTT

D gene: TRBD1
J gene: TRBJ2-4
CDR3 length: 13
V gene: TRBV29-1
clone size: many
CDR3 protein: CSAGGDRGNIQYF
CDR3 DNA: TGCAGCGCCGGAGGTGACAGGGGGAACATTCAGTACTTC

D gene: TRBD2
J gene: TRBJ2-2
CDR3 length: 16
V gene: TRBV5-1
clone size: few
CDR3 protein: CASSLAGGRETGELFF
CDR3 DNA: TGCGCCAGCAGCTTGGCTGGCGGGAGGGAGACCGGGGAGCTGTTTTTT

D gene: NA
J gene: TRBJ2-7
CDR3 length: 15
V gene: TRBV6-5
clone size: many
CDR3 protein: CASSYSMASSYEQYF
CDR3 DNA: TGTGCCAGCAGTTACTCTATGGCCAGCTCCTACGAGCAGTACTTC

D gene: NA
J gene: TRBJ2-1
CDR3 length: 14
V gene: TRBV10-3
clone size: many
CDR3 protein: CAISGSGAYNEQFF
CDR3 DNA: TGTGCCATCAGTGGGAGTGGGGCCTACAATGAGCAGTTCTTC

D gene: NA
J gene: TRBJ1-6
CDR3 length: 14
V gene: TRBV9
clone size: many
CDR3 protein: CASSVLTGNSPLHF
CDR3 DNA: TGTGCCAGCAGCGTGTTGACGGGGAATTCACCCCTCCACTTT

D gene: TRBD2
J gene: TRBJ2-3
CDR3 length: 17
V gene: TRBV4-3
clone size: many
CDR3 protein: CASSQVPAAGGTDTQYF
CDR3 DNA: TGCGCCAGCAGCCAAGTACCGGCCGCGGGAGGGACAGATACGCAGTATTTT

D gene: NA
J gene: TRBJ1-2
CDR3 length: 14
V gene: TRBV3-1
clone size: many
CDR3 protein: CASSPGTTNYGYTF
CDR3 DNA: TGTGCCAGCAGTCCCGGGACAACCAACTATGGCTACACCTTC

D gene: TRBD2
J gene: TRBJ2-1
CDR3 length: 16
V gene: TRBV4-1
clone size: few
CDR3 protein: CASSFPAAGGTSEQFF
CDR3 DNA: TGCGCCAGCAGCTTTCCAGCCGCGGGAGGGACGAGTGAGCAGTTCTTC

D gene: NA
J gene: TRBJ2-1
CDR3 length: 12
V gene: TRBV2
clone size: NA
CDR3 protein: CAITGPPNEQFF
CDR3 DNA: TGTGCCATAACGGGACCCCCGAATGAGCAGTTCTTC

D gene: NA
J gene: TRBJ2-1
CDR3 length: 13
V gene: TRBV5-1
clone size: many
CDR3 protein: CASSLVGPNEQFF
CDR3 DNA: TGCGCCAGCAGCTTGGTTGGGCCCAATGAGCAGTTCTTC

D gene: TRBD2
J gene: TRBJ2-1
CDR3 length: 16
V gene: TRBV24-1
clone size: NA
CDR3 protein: CATSDFSGSYYNEQFF
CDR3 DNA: TGTGCCACCAGTGATTTTAGCGGGAGCTATTACAATGAGCAGTTCTTC

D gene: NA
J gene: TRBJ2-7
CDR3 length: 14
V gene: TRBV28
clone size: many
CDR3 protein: CASTGQSKTYEQYF
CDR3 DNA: TGTGCCAGCACCGGACAGTCCAAAACCTACGAGCAGTACTTC

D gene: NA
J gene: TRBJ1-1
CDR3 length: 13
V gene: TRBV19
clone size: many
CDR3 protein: CASIEGTNTEAFF
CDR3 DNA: TGTGCCAGTATCGAGGGTACGAACACTGAAGCTTTCTTT